These 3 T cell receptor beta chains share one sample of origin, sequenced in a study of blood T cell repertoires in COVID-19. The assay was immunoSEQ multiplex PCR, and TCRdb's table has in-frame clones only and misses some. The sample contains 250,000 to 300,000 clones, around nine tenths of which appear only once. Sequencing was done on a sample of PBMCs or T cells enriched from blood (not recorded which). The source of these receptors is a woman aged 45-65 years who had been exposed to COVID-19.

The rearrangement joins TRBV5-1 to TRBJ2-1, with 8 bases that match TRBD2. J lost 3 bases, V lost 4 bases, and 9 bases had no gene match. Germline CDR1 reads SGHRS; CDR2 reads YFSETQ. The CDR3 covers 16 residues. The CDR3 nucleotides read TGCGCCAGCAGCCTGTCGGGTAGCGGGGACTACAATGAGCAGTTCTTC. It codes for CASSLSGSGDYNEQFF.

The chain carries TRBV7-9 and TRBJ1-4; 7 nucleotides match TRBD1. V gave up 7 bases and J gave up 5 bases; unmatched junction bases: 7. Germline V gene data show CDR1 as SEHNR and CDR2 as FQNEAQ (reference sequence). This CDR3 has 14 amino acids. The DNA for the CDR3 is TGTGCCAGCACCTTGGGACAGACAAATGAAAAACTGTTTTTT. Its protein product is CASTLGQTNEKLFF.

This clone occurred once. This sequence joins TRBV7-2 and TRBJ1-2; the D gene is possibly TRBD1 (5 bases). CDR1 is SGHTA, CDR2 FQGNSA, per germline. The V end lost 1 base, the J end lost 7 bases, and 16 bases lay between the germline ends. The CDR3 loop spans 15 amino acids. The CDR3 sequence: CASSLDGGSAGGYTF. DNA of the CDR3: TGTGCCAGCAGCTTAGATGGGGGGAGTGCCGGTGGCTACACCTTC.